This T cell receptor beta chain was observed in a study of blood T cell repertoires in COVID-19. Study at large: Samples taken during acute and convalescent COVID-19 were collected in the United States, Italy and Spain. T cells, B-cell-depleted T cells, or PBMCs supplied cDNA or gDNA.

Under the authors' procedure: For nucleated cells, counts were estimated from reference gene primer amplification. The table came from immunoSEQ multiplex PCR; TCRdb's copy has only in-frame clones and leaves some out. That table supplies the V and J calls and clone size; D and trimming were determined from the DNA. Counted here are about 68,000 clones, 85% to 95% occurring once; the ten biggest clones make up around 4.5%. V lost 5 bases, J lost 1 base, and 5 bases stayed unmatched. This CDR3 spans 15 amino acids. The germline V gene has CDR1 SGHAT and CDR2 FQNNGV. The source is a woman aged 55 to 70 with active COVID-19. This chain connects TRBV11-2 to TRBJ2-1, with 7 bases identical to TRBD1. The sequenced sample was peripheral blood. The CDR3 sequence: CASSIDRASYNEQFF. CDR3 DNA sequence: TGTGCCAGCAGCATCGACAGGGCTTCCTACAATGAGCAGTTCTTC.